The source of this TCR beta chain is a study of regulatory T cells in long-lasting Graves disease. Building the TCR beta libraries relied on iRepertoire HTBI primers, and CDR3 regions underwent Arm-PCR. In the study's own analysis: Identified across the samples were 55 to 75 TRBV segments and approximately 14 TRBJ segments. One entry per CDR3 protein results from TCRdb running MiXCR on the multiplex PCR reads. Clone size and V and J calls follow TCRdb, not the original study. The table lists 550,000 to 600,000 distinct CDR3 sequences, around 16% of them singletons. Documented time point: newly diagnosed GD, antithyroid drugs for less than 3 months. With RNA extracted from PBMCs as input, the TCR library was made. The CDR3 covers 15 residues. From germline, CDR1 is DFQATT and CDR2 SNEGSKA (reference sequence). This clonotype was observed once. The data were also submitted as part of a second study, on T cells in Graves' hyperthyroidism and ophthalmopathy.

The specimen comprised peripheral blood mononuclear cells (PBMCs), sampled at new diagnosis, from a patient treated with antithyroid drugs. The chain couples TRBV20-1 to TRBJ2-3; 7 nucleotides line up with TRBD1. TRBJ2-5 explains the end of the DNA better; the J call may be wrong. The clonotype was recovered from a man between 18 and 35 years old with Graves disease. The CDR3 spells CSAWDREAILRTQYF. CDR3 DNA sequence: TGCAGTGCTTGGGACAGAGAGGCAATCCTGAGAACCCAGTACTTC.